This T cell receptor (beta chain) was profiled in a study of identical twins. This clonotype showed up just a few times. The CDR3 is made up of 15 amino acids. Trimming at V came to 5 bases and at J to 5 bases, leaving 11 bases not matched to a gene. Germline V gives CDR1 SGHTA, CDR2 FQGNSA. TCRdb re-called the 5' RACE reads with MiXCR, one entry per CDR3 protein. The sample yields hundreds of thousands of distinct CDR3 sequences, 6.1% seen once. Input material: naive T cells sorted from blood. The clonotype originates from a man aged 18 to 30 in good health. V is TRBV7-2 and J is TRBJ2-7; the match to TRBD2 covers 8 bases. The CDR3 region has the DNA TGTGCCAGCAGCCCTTTGAGCGGGAGTGACGACGAGCAGTACTTC. Translation gives CASSPLSGSDDEQYF.